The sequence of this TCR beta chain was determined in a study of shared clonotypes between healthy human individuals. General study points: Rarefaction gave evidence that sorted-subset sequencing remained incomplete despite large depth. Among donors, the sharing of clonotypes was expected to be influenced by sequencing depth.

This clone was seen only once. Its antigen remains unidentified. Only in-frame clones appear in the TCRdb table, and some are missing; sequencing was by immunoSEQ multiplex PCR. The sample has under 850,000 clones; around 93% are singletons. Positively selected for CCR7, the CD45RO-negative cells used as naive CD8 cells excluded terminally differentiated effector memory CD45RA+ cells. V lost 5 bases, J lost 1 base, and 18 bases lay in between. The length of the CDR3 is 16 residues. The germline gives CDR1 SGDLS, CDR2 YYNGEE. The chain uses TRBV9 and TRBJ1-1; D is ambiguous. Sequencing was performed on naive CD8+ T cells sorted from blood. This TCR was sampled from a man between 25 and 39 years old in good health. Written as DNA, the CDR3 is TGTGCCAGCAGTGCACTGGCATTGGTGGGGAACACTGAAGCTTTCTTT. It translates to CASSALALVGNTEAFF.